This T cell receptor (beta chain) originates from a study of blood T cell repertoires in COVID-19. This clone was observed a single time. Per the authors' pipeline: Estimation of nucleated cell counts relied on the amplification of reference gene primers. Here immunoSEQ multiplex PCR was the method, and the copy in TCRdb shows in-frame clones only, minus some. That table gives V, J and clone size, and the DNA gave D and trimming. This table has more than 130,000 clones, roughly 90% appearing once. The sequence was obtained from a man aged 50 to 60 with active or convalescent COVID-19. The specimen was peripheral blood.

As DNA, the CDR3 is TGTGCCAGCAGTGACAGTAGCAATCAGCCCCAGCATTTT. Translation gives CASSDSSNQPQHF. This chain joins TRBV25-1 and TRBJ1-5; D call uncertain. The CDR3 loop spans 13 amino acids. V lost 3 bases and J 0 bases, leaving 3 bases between the germline ends. Germline-derived CDR1 and CDR2 are MGHDK and SYGVNS.